The 27 T cell receptor beta chains below come from one sample, sequenced in a study of OX40 agonist ivuxolimab in advanced cancers. This table comes from immunoSEQ multiplex PCR, and its TCRdb copy is limited to in-frame clones, with some not included. The sample gives about 26,000 clones, about 90% of which show up once; roughly 19% is in the top ten. The sample consisted of CD4+ or CD8+ T cells sorted from blood, taken in a trial of the OX40 agonist ivuxolimab. The receptor set was obtained from an adult with an advanced solid tumor such as melanoma, head and neck, liver or kidney cancer.

This chain links TRBV6-5 with TRBJ2-5; 9 positions match TRBD1. Trimming at V came to 7 bases and at J to 0 bases, leaving 6 bases not matched to a gene. There are 15 residues in the CDR3. Germline V gene lookup returns CDR1 MNHEY and CDR2 SVGAGI. CDR3 in amino acids: CASTPGQGDQETQYF. As DNA, the CDR3 is TGTGCCAGCACCCCGGGACAGGGAGACCAAGAGACCCAGTACTTC.

V gene TRBV11-2 combines with J gene TRBJ1-5, with D uncertain. CDR1 and CDR2 (germline): SGHAT, FQNNGV. Trimming cost V 5 bases and J 0 bases, with 8 bases left between them. The length of the CDR3 is 14 residues. The CDR3 region has the DNA TGTGCCAGCAGCCCGGGATTTAGCAATCAGCCCCAGCATTTT. This translates into CASSPGFSNQPQHF. Variable domain in full (rest from reference TRBV11-2 and TRBJ1-5): EAGVAQSPRYKIIEKRQSVAFWCNPISGHATLYWYQQILGQGPKLLIQFQNNGVVDDSQLPKDRFSAERLKGVDSTLKIQPAKLEDSAVYLCASSPGFSNQPQHFGDGTRLSIL.

The chain links TRBV27 to TRBJ1-2; TRBD1 matches 7 bases. CDR3 size: 16 residues. The ends lost 5 bases at V and 0 bases at J; junction bases unmatched: 9. From germline, CDR1 is MNHEY and CDR2 SMNVEV (reference sequence). In DNA form, the CDR3 reads TGTGCCAGCAGTCCCCAGGGGGTCTCAGCTAACTATGGCTACACCTTC. This codes for CASSPQGVSANYGYTF.

Comments on this clone: The DNA is omitted, as the CDR3 cannot be located on it reliably, and the CDR3 follows TCRdb's listing. The chain is built from TRBV2 and TRBJ2-1; no check of the table's D call, TRBD2, against the DNA was made. Germline CDR1 and CDR2: SNHLY and FYNNEI. The CDR3 contains 15 residues when both ends are counted. This CDR3 reads CASSETVGGGSHEFF.

This clone appeared a few times. The J gene is TRBJ2-3, the V gene TRBV29-1; D ambiguous. The CDR3 spans 13 residues. V lost 4 bases and J 4 bases, leaving 12 bases between the germline ends. Per germline, CDR1 SQVTM and CDR2 ANQGSEA. The CDR3 DNA is TGCAGCGTTGTACATGACATGTCAGATACGCAGTATTTT. Its protein is CSVVHDMSDTQYF.

V and J are TRBV29-1 and TRBJ2-3, with 14 bases that match TRBD2. CDR1 and CDR2 (germline): SQVTM, ANQGSEA. The CDR3 has 15 amino acids. V lost 7 bases and J lost 4; bases outside the gene matches: 7. CDR3 in amino acids: CSAGQTSGRADTQYF. CDR3 sequence (DNA): TGCAGCGCTGGCCAGACTAGCGGGAGGGCAGATACGCAGTATTTT.

This chain links TRBV9 with TRBJ2-2; a weak D match, TRBD1 (6 bases). Germline CDR1 SGDLS, CDR2 YYNGEE. Trimming removed 4 bases at V and 3 bases at J, with 16 bases between. The CDR3 covers 16 residues. CDR3 nucleotides: TGTGCCAGCAGCACCGACCGGGACACCTACACCGGGGAGCTGTTTTTT. Its protein product is CASSTDRDTYTGELFF.

V is TRBV19 and J is TRBJ1-2; no firm D call. The CDR3 is 16 residues long. Looked up from germline, CDR1 is LNHDA and CDR2 is SQIVND (reference sequence). V was cut by 5 bases and J by 5 bases, with 21 bases left in between. The CDR3 DNA is TGTGCCAGTAGTCCGAATTTGTTTGGACCATTTTATGGCTACACCTTC. This codes for CASSPNLFGPFYGYTF.

This clone was counted once. The chain uses TRBV5-4 and TRBJ2-2; possible D gene TRBD2, 5 bases. There are 15 residues in the CDR3. Between the trimmed V and J ends, which lost 0 bases and 6 bases, there was a span of 12 bases. CDR1 and CDR2 from the germline V gene are SGHNT and YYREEE (reference sequence). CDR3 residues: CASSLARGASGELFF. The CDR3 DNA follows: TGTGCCAGCAGCTTGGCCCGGGGAGCTTCCGGGGAGCTGTTTTTT. The variable domain in full, with the rest retrieved from reference TRBV5-4 and TRBJ2-2, is ETGVTQSPTHLIKTRGQQVTLRCSSQSGHNTVSWYQQALGQGPQFIFQYYREEENGRGNFPPRFSGLQFPNYSSELNVNALELDDSALYLCASSLARGASGELFFGEGSRLTVL.

This clone was observed a few times. V and J are TRBV4-3 and TRBJ2-5; TRBD2 matches at 10 bases. CDR3 length equals 17 residues. Germline V lookup: CDR1 LGHNA, CDR2 YSLEER. The V gene end was trimmed by 0 bases and the J gene end by 5 bases; junction bases not matched to a gene: 9. CDR3 DNA: TGCGCCAGCAGCCAAGAGTGGCAGCGGGGGGGCGATGAGACCCAGTACTTC. Translating it yields CASSQEWQRGGDETQYF.

This chain uses TRBV14 with TRBJ2-5; D is perhaps TRBD1 or TRBD2 (5 bases each). The length of the CDR3 is 14 residues. Germline CDR1 is SGHDN and CDR2 is FVKESK. Trimming pared 4 bases from V and 2 bases from J, leaving 11 bases between. The CDR3 coding sequence is TGTGCCAGCAGCCCGCCGGGACCTCAAGAGACCCAGTACTTC. This sequence encodes CASSPPGPQETQYF.

This clone occurred once. The chain links TRBV2 to TRBJ1-5, with D tentatively TRBD1 (6 bases). Trimming left V 5 bases short and J 3 bases short, with 23 bases between. The CDR3 is 18 amino acids. Germline V gives CDR1 SNHLY, CDR2 FYNNEI. The CDR3 DNA is TGTGCCAGCAGTCAAATACCTAGGACAGATCCCTTCAATCAGCCCCAGCATTTT. Its protein product is CASSQIPRTDPFNQPQHF.

The chain recombines TRBV4-2 with TRBJ2-7, with TRBD2 matching 7 bases. Trimming at V came to 1 base and at J to 7 bases, leaving 4 bases not matched to a gene. The CDR3 is 13 amino acids. CDR1 and CDR2 (germline): LGHNA, YNFKEQ. CDR3 residues: CASSQGGGTEQYF. CDR3 nucleotides: TGTGCCAGCAGCCAAGGGGGAGGGACTGAGCAGTACTTC.

The table lists this clone with a few counts. This sequence joins TRBV7-8 and TRBJ2-7, with D unclear. The length of the CDR3 is 15 residues. V lost 5 bases, J lost 0 bases, and 14 bases lay in between. Per germline, CDR1 SGHVS and CDR2 FQNEAQ. The CDR3 spells CASSLFATSSYEQYF. In DNA, the CDR3 is TGTGCCAGCAGCCTCTTCGCAACGAGCTCCTACGAGCAGTACTTC. Full variable domain (rest looked up from reference TRBV7-8 and TRBJ2-7): GAGVSQSPRYKVAKRGQDVALRCDPISGHVSLFWYQQALGQGPEFLTYFQNEAQLDKSGLPSDRFFAERPEGSVSTLKIQRTQQEDSAVYLCASSLFATSSYEQYFGPGTRLTVT.

This sequence joins TRBV7-9 and TRBJ2-7, with D tentatively TRBD1 (5 bases). Trimming left V 5 bases short and J 1 base short, with 21 bases between. The CDR3 contains 17 residues. The V gene's germline CDR1 is SEHNR and CDR2 FQNEAQ (reference sequence). CDR3 DNA: TGTGCCAGCAGCCCTGGGGCGGTCATGGGAATATCCTACGAGCAGTACTTC. It yields the protein CASSPGAVMGISYEQYF. The entire variable domain, with the rest obtained from reference TRBV7-9 and TRBJ2-7, is as follows: DTGVSQNPRHKITKRGQNVTFRCDPISEHNRLYWYRQTLGQGPEFLTYFQNEAQLEKSRLLSDRFSAERPKGSFSTLEIQRTEQGDSAMYLCASSPGAVMGISYEQYFGPGTRLTVT.

The V and J genes are TRBV27 and TRBJ2-7; D could derive from TRBD1 or TRBD2 (5 bases each). Per the germline V gene, CDR1 is MNHEY and CDR2 is SMNVEV (reference sequence). The CDR3 loop spans 13 amino acids. Deletions cut 5 bases from V and 4 bases from J, with 12 bases between. The CDR3 here is CASSLQGEYEQYF. CDR3 nucleotides: TGTGCCAGCAGTCTTCAGGGAGAGTACGAGCAGTACTTC.

The genes are TRBV7-9 and TRBJ2-1; D is perhaps TRBD1 (5 bases). This CDR3 is built from 14 residues. The V gene lost 3 bases and the J gene lost 9 bases, with 15 bases spanning the gap. Germline-derived CDR1 and CDR2 are SEHNR and FQNEAQ (reference sequence). CDR3 amino acids: CASSFEVGPGEQFF. The CDR3 nucleotides read TGTGCCAGCAGCTTTGAGGTGGGGCCGGGTGAGCAGTTCTTC.

V is TRBV10-1 and J is TRBJ2-1, with a tentative D call TRBD2 (6 bases). V lost 6 bases, J lost 7 bases, and 22 bases lay in between. The V gene's germline CDR1 is WNHNN and CDR2 SYGVQD (reference sequence). The CDR3 has 16 amino acids. CDR3 nucleotide sequence: TGCGCCAGCAGCGGCAGCGTGGAGGGAAGTTTTAATGAGCAGTTCTTC. Its translation is CASSGSVEGSFNEQFF.

V and J are TRBV27 and TRBJ2-3, with D maybe TRBD1 (5 bases). CDR1 is MNHEY and CDR2 is SMNVEV in the germline V gene (reference sequence). The CDR3 covers 16 residues. V lost 2 bases and J lost 1, with 13 bases in between. Here the CDR3 reads CASSLGRGRGTDTQYF. As DNA, the CDR3 is TGTGCCAGCAGTTTAGGTAGGGGCAGAGGCACAGATACGCAGTATTTT.

The rearrangement joins TRBV20-1 to TRBJ1-2, with D tentatively TRBD1 (5 bases). Trimming left V 1 base short and J 10 bases short, with 10 bases between. CDR3 size: 11 residues. Germline CDR1 is DFQATT and CDR2 is SNEGSKA (reference sequence). The DNA of the CDR3 is TGCAGTGCTAGAGTTGGGGGTTCCTACACCTTC. It is translated as CSARVGGSYTF.

The rearrangement uses TRBV7-9 and TRBJ2-2; 9 positions agree with TRBD2. Trimming at V came to 3 bases and at J to 5 bases, leaving 7 bases not matched to a gene. Germline V CDR1 and CDR2: SEHNR, FQNEAQ (reference sequence). The CDR3 runs 16 residues. CDR3 amino acids: CASSLSSGLATGELFF. The DNA of the CDR3 is TGTGCCAGCAGCTTGTCCTCCGGACTAGCGACCGGGGAGCTGTTTTTT.

The chain has TRBV4-2 and TRBJ2-3, with 7 bases fitting TRBD2. Losses at the gene ends were 0 bases for V and 0 bases for J; bases not matched to a gene: 6. There are 17 residues in the CDR3. Germline lookup yields CDR1 LGHNA and CDR2 YNFKEQ. The CDR3 nucleotides are TGTGCCAGCAGCCAAGATATGGCGGGGGACAGCACAGATACGCAGTATTTT. Translating it yields CASSQDMAGDSTDTQYF.

The chain combines TRBV27 with TRBJ2-1; D unresolved. V shed 3 bases and J shed 2 bases, with 11 bases lying between them. The CDR3 covers 15 residues. Per the germline V gene, CDR1 is MNHEY and CDR2 is SMNVEV (reference sequence). The CDR3 DNA is TGTGCCAGCAGTTTTGAACAGCCAGCCTACAATGAGCAGTTCTTC. Amino acid sequence: CASSFEQPAYNEQFF.

This chain uses TRBV6-4 with TRBJ1-2; 7 nucleotides line up with TRBD1. The CDR3 is made up of 15 amino acids. CDR1 is MRHNA and CDR2 is SNTAGT in the germline V gene. V lost 4 bases, J lost 2 bases, and 7 bases stayed unmatched. Here the CDR3 DNA reads TGTGCCAGCAGTGGGAGACAGGGAGGCAACTATGGCTACACCTTC. Its protein is CASSGRQGGNYGYTF.

This clone was observed a handful of times. Written as DNA, the CDR3 is TGTGCCACCTCTGCTTTGGTGGGGAGGAGCTCCTACGAGCAGTACTTC. The encoded protein is CATSALVGRSSYEQYF. The chain recombines TRBV10-3 with TRBJ2-7; perhaps TRBD2 as D (6 bases). The germline V gene has CDR1 ENHRY and CDR2 SYGVKD. The CDR3 is 16 amino acids. Between the trimmed V and J ends, which lost 10 bases and 0 bases, there was a span of 22 bases.

The chain carries TRBV4-1 and TRBJ2-7, with TRBD1 identical over 10 bases. Germline V gene data show CDR1 as MGHRA and CDR2 as YSYEKL. The V segment lost 4 bases and the J segment 3 bases; nucleotides outside the gene matches: 9. This CDR3 region has 16 residues. The CDR3 protein is CASSLRTGGIIYEQYF. The CDR3 DNA reads as TGCGCCAGCAGCCTCCGGACAGGGGGGATTATCTACGAGCAGTACTTC.

Worth noting for this clone: One end of the junction fails to match germline, which may point to a read error. Other DNA sequences from this sample encode an identical CDR3 as well. This chain links TRBV4-1 with TRBJ1-1; D unclear. Germline V lookup: CDR1 MGHRA, CDR2 YSYEKL. The CDR3 has 12 amino acids. The CDR3 nucleotides read TGCGCCAGCGGGCACCTGAACACTGAAGCATTCTTT. Translated, it gives CASGHLNTEAFF.